The T cell receptor (beta chain) under discussion was sequenced for a study of T cells after yellow fever vaccination. Across the study: CD3, CD45RA, CCR7 and CD95 guided sorting of the EM, EMRA, CM and Tscm memory subsets. Study-wide findings and caveats: Bulk-population clonotypes that are abundant could appear as contaminants in FACS-sorted repertoires.

The germline gives CDR1 MNHEY, CDR2 SVGEGT. The CDR3 sequence is 12 residues long. V trimming: 9 bases; J trimming: 0 bases; junction bases outside the gene matches: 0. At least ten counts were recorded for this clonotype. The TCR cDNA carried a universal primer site and UMIs from 5'RACE template switching. TCRdb independently ran MiXCR on the 5' RACE reads; one entry per CDR3 protein. The table records more than 20,000 distinct CDR3 sequences, 5.5% of them present only once. This TCR derives from a man in his thirties or forties who received the YFV17D yellow fever vaccine. The chain uses TRBV6-2 or TRBV6-3 and TRBJ2-7; 9 nucleotides agree with TRBD2. Material: PBMCs, either bulk or a sorted T-cell subset (CD4+, CD8+, memory, or dextramer-sorted; not recorded which), obtained 15 days after the yellow fever booster vaccination. As DNA, the CDR3 is TGTGCCAGTAGCGGGAGCTCCTACGAGCAGTACTTC. Protein: CASSGSSYEQYF.